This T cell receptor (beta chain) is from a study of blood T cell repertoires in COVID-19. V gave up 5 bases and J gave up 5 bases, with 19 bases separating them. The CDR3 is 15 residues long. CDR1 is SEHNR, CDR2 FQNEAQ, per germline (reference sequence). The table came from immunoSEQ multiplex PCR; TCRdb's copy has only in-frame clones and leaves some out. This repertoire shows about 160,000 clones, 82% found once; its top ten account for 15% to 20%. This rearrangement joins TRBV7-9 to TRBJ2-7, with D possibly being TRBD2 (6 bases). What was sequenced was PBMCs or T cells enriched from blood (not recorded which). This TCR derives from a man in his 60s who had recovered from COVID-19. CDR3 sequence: CASSPGLRRFHEQYF. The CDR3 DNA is TGTGCCAGCAGCCCGGGACTGCGGCGGTTCCACGAGCAGTACTTC. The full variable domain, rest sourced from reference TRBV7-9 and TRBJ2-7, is DTGVSQNPRHKITKRGQNVTFRCDPISEHNRLYWYRQTLGQGPEFLTYFQNEAQLEKSRLLSDRFSAERPKGSFSTLEIQRTEQGDSAMYLCASSPGLRRFHEQYFGPGTRLTVT.